This is a list of T cell receptor beta chains from one sample in a study of blood T cell repertoires in COVID-19. Method: immunoSEQ multiplex PCR; TCRdb's copy keeps in-frame clones and lacks some. The sample consists of some 300,000 clones, approximately 88% of them appearing once. What was sequenced was PBMCs or T cells enriched from blood (not recorded which). Receptor source: a woman in her 30s who had recovered from COVID-19. Each CDR3 is given with its conserved first and last residue. The D gene is left open where the match is weak. Clone size is shown for a subset of rows, as once, few, many or a class of expanded clone.

CDR3 protein: CASSLAPSGAYNEQFF
CDR3 DNA: TGTGCCAGCAGCTTAGCCCCTAGCGGGGCCTACAATGAGCAGTTCTTC
J gene: TRBJ2-1
V gene: TRBV11-2
clone size: once
D gene: TRBD2

CDR3 protein: CASSYLGGGQETQYF
CDR3 DNA: TGTGCCAGCAGCTACCTTGGCGGGGGGCAAGAGACCCAGTACTTC
J gene: TRBJ2-5
V gene: TRBV7-2
clone size: NA
D gene: TRBD2

CDR3 protein: CASSKYDRATWDGYTF
CDR3 DNA: TGTGCCAGCAGCAAATACGACAGGGCAACATGGGATGGCTACACCTTC
J gene: TRBJ1-2
V gene: TRBV7-9
clone size: NA
D gene: TRBD1

CDR3 protein: CASSAARGQYNEQFF
CDR3 DNA: TGCGCCAGCAGTGCGGCCAGGGGCCAATACAATGAGCAGTTCTTC
J gene: TRBJ2-1
V gene: TRBV10-2
clone size: NA
D gene: NA

CDR3 protein: CASSLAARGQETQYF
CDR3 DNA: TGTGCCAGCAGTTTAGCGGCCAGGGGGCAAGAGACCCAGTACTTC
J gene: TRBJ2-5
V gene: TRBV28
clone size: NA
D gene: TRBD1

CDR3 protein: CAWTPVVAEETQYF
CDR3 DNA: TGTGCCTGGACCCCAGTGGTAGCGGAAGAGACCCAGTACTTC
J gene: TRBJ2-5
V gene: TRBV30
clone size: once
D gene: NA

CDR3 protein: CASSQGGGELFF
CDR3 DNA: TGTGCCAGCAGCCAGGGAGGCGGGGAGCTGTTTTTT
J gene: TRBJ2-2
V gene: TRBV27
clone size: NA
D gene: NA

CDR3 protein: CASTHVGTGFFEQYF
CDR3 DNA: TGTGCCAGCACCCACGTCGGGACAGGGTTTTTCGAGCAGTACTTC
J gene: TRBJ2-7
V gene: TRBV27
clone size: NA
D gene: TRBD1

CDR3 protein: CASSLAVQYYATNEKLFF
CDR3 DNA: TGTGCCAGCAGCTTAGCGGTACAGTATTATGCAACTAATGAAAAACTGTTTTTT
J gene: TRBJ1-4
V gene: TRBV7-9
clone size: NA
D gene: NA

CDR3 protein: CASSLNGGSFYNEQFF
CDR3 DNA: TGTGCCAGCAGCTTAAACGGCGGGAGTTTCTACAATGAGCAGTTCTTC
J gene: TRBJ2-1
V gene: TRBV11-2
clone size: NA
D gene: TRBD2

CDR3 protein: CATSGQAGYGYTF
CDR3 DNA: TGTGCCACCTCCGGACAGGCAGGGTATGGCTACACCTTC
J gene: TRBJ1-2
V gene: TRBV24-1
clone size: NA
D gene: TRBD1

CDR3 protein: CASSPQRGPNTGELFF
CDR3 DNA: TGTGCCAGCTCACCACAGCGAGGGCCGAACACCGGGGAGCTGTTTTTT
J gene: TRBJ2-2
V gene: TRBV18
clone size: NA
D gene: NA

CDR3 protein: CASSLHRVEKLFF
CDR3 DNA: TGTGCCAGCAGCCTTCATCGGGTTGAAAAACTGTTTTTT
J gene: TRBJ1-4
V gene: TRBV7-8
clone size: NA
D gene: NA

CDR3 protein: CATSRGLGGNQPQHF
CDR3 DNA: TGTGCCACCAGCAGAGGACTGGGGGGAAATCAGCCCCAGCATTTT
J gene: TRBJ1-5
V gene: TRBV15
clone size: NA
D gene: NA

CDR3 protein: CASRLLAGGSNEQFF
CDR3 DNA: TGTGCCAGCAGGTTACTAGCGGGGGGGAGTAATGAGCAGTTCTTC
J gene: TRBJ2-1
V gene: TRBV27
clone size: NA
D gene: TRBD2

CDR3 protein: CASSPRQGLEAFF
CDR3 DNA: TGCGCCAGCAGCCCCCGACAGGGGCTTGAAGCTTTCTTT
J gene: TRBJ1-1
V gene: TRBV4-1
clone size: NA
D gene: TRBD1

CDR3 protein: CSVGPGWAMNTEAFF
CDR3 DNA: TGCAGCGTTGGTCCTGGATGGGCGATGAACACTGAAGCTTTCTTT
J gene: TRBJ1-1
V gene: TRBV29-1
clone size: NA
D gene: NA